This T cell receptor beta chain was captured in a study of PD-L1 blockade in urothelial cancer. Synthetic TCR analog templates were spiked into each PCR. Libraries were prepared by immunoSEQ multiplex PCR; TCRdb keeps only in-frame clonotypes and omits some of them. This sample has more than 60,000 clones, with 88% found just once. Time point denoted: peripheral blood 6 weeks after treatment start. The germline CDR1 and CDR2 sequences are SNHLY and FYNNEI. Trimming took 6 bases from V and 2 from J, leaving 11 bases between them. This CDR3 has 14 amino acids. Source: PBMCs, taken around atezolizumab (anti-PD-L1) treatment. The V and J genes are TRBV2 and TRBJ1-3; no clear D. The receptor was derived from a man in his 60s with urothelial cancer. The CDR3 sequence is CASRVSGTGNTIYF. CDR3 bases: TGTGCCAGCAGAGTTTCCGGGACTGGAAACACCATATATTTT.